This entry lists 9 T cell receptor beta chains sequenced from one sample in a study of somatic mutations in cytotoxic T cells in rheumatoid arthritis. Clones were sequenced by immunoSEQ multiplex PCR, and TCRdb holds only the in-frame ones, with some missing. The sample holds under 15,000 clones, 80% seen once. The source material was CD8+ T cells sorted from blood. The receptors were gathered from a man over 45 in good health.

The chain couples TRBV27 to TRBJ1-2; TRBD1 might be the D (6 bases). The CDR3 loop spans 14 amino acids. CDR1 and CDR2 (germline): MNHEY, SMNVEV (reference sequence). V was shortened by 4 bases and J by 0 bases, with 9 bases between the two germline ends. The CDR3 DNA sequence: TGTGCCAGCAGTTCCCGGACAGCTAACTATGGCTACACCTTC. Amino acid sequence: CASSSRTANYGYTF.

The chain is built from TRBV6-4 and TRBJ1-4, with D possibly being TRBD1 (6 bases). The CDR3 is 18 amino acids. The V gene lost 8 bases and the J gene lost 0 bases, with 22 bases spanning the gap. CDR1 is MRHNA and CDR2 is SNTAGT in the germline V gene. The CDR3 DNA sequence: TGTGCCAGCGGTAGGATCGACAGGCAGATTGCAACTAATGAAAAACTGTTTTTT. Translated: CASGRIDRQIATNEKLFF.

The V and J genes are TRBV9 and TRBJ2-1; perhaps TRBD1 as D (6 bases). The CDR3 loop spans 17 amino acids. The V end lost 3 bases, the J end lost 4 bases, and 20 bases lay between the germline ends. Germline lookup yields CDR1 SGDLS and CDR2 YYNGEE. For the CDR3, the DNA is TGTGCCAGCAGCGATTACACAGGGTTCAGAAGATACAATGAGCAGTTCTTC. Translating gives CASSDYTGFRRYNEQFF. Complete variable domain (other parts from reference TRBV9 and TRBJ2-1): DSGVTQTPKHLITATGQRVTLRCSPRSGDLSVYWYQQSLDQGLQFLIQYYNGEERAKGNILERFSAQQFPDLHSELNLSSLELGDSALYFCASSDYTGFRRYNEQFFGPGTRLTVL.

CDR3 sequence: CSVVGNEQFF. In nucleotides, the CDR3 is TGCAGCGTTGTAGGCAATGAGCAGTTCTTC. This chain joins TRBV29-1 and TRBJ2-1; D is undetermined. V lost 4 bases, J lost 6 bases, and 4 bases lay in between. The CDR3 is 10 residues long. Germline values: CDR1 SQVTM, CDR2 ANQGSEA.

The chain combines TRBV7-8 with TRBJ1-2, with 9 bases identical to TRBD1. Germline-derived CDR1 and CDR2 are SGHVS and FQNEAQ. Unmatched junction bases numbered 5, after V lost 4 bases and J lost 2 bases. This CDR3 is 15 amino acids long. Written as DNA, the CDR3 is TGTGCCAGCAGCTCCACAGGGGGCAGCAACTATGGCTACACCTTC. It yields the protein CASSSTGGSNYGYTF.

The chain couples TRBV7-6 to TRBJ2-2; D unclear. The CDR3 is made up of 13 amino acids. Germline V gene data show CDR1 as SGHVS and CDR2 as FNYEAQ. V was clipped by 3 bases and J by 4 bases, with 6 bases between them. The CDR3 here is CASSLGGTGELFF. As DNA, the CDR3 is TGTGCCAGCAGCTTGGGTGGCACCGGGGAGCTGTTTTTT.

The rearrangement links TRBV7-9 to TRBJ2-2; either TRBD1 or TRBD2 may supply D (5 bases each). CDR1 is SEHNR and CDR2 is FQNEAQ in the germline V gene (reference sequence). CDR3 size: 15 residues. Trimming removed 5 bases at V and 2 bases at J, with 12 bases between. The CDR3 here is CASSQGRANTGELFF. For the CDR3, the DNA is TGTGCCAGCAGCCAGGGACGAGCTAACACCGGGGAGCTGTTTTTT.

The genes are TRBV11-2 and TRBJ2-1; 7 bases match TRBD1. The length of the CDR3 is 15 residues. CDR1 and CDR2 (germline): SGHAT, FQNNGV. V lost 2 bases, J lost 6 bases, and 7 bases stayed unmatched. The DNA for the CDR3 is TGTGCCAGCAGCTTAATTCCATCAGGGGGCAATGAGCAGTTCTTC. This sequence encodes CASSLIPSGGNEQFF.

The V call is TRBV7-8, the J call TRBJ2-2, with 10 bases that match TRBD2. The J segment lost 0 bases and the V segment lost 5 bases, leaving 3 bases of the junction unmatched. Germline V gene sequence: CDR1 SGHVS, CDR2 FQNEAQ. The CDR3 has 16 residues. CDR3 sequence reads: CASSPTSGANTGELFF. The CDR3 nucleotides read TGTGCCAGCAGCCCCACTAGCGGGGCGAACACCGGGGAGCTGTTTTTT.